This T cell receptor (beta chain) was sequenced for a study of metastatic and nonmetastatic thyroid tumors. As for the study in general: Across peripheral blood and tumor or nodule tissue samples taken from malignant and benign thyroid patients, the repertoires were compared with one another. Study-wide points: Relative to benign nodules, malignant thyroid tumors were reportedly characterized by significantly elevated TCR beta diversity in blood and tumor.

Patients had received no treatment of any kind before thyroid surgery. Concerning this clone itself: What it binds is not known.

This CDR3 is built from 16 residues. In germline, CDR1 is LNHDA, CDR2 SQIVND (reference sequence). V was pared by 7 bases and J by 4 bases, with 12 bases of the junction left unmatched. Per the study methods: Using the CDR3 differences seen across clinicopathological groups, the authors built a distant-metastasis classifier for papillary thyroid cancer, which was meant to discriminate distant-metastatic patients. TCRdb reanalyzed the PCR reads with MiXCR. Here the V and J calls rest on TCRdb's processing, not on the authors' analysis. In the table there are roughly 20,000 clones, about 30% of which are singletons.

Sequencing was done on a sample of blood. V gene TRBV19 combines with J gene TRBJ2-2; TRBD2 agrees at 7 bases. The source is a female donor with papillary thyroid cancer or a benign thyroid nodule (not recorded which). Some clones in this sample may be carry-over from other donors' samples. CDR3 sequence: CASTLKGGESTGELFF. The CDR3 region has the DNA TGTGCCAGTACTTTGAAGGGAGGGGAGAGCACCGGGGAGCTGTTTTTT.